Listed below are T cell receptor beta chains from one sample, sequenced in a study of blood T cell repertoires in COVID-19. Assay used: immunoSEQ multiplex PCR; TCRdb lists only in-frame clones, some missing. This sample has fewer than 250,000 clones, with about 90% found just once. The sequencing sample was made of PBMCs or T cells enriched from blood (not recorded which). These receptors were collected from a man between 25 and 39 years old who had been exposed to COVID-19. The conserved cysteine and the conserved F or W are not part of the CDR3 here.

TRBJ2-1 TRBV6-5 ASSYSIQGQGEQF
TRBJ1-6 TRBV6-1 ASSERAQGPSYNSPLH
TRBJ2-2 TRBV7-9 ASRSGTENTGELF
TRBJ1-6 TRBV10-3 AINPGTENSPLH
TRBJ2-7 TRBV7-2 ASSHRFGVESYEQY
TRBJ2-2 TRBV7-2 ASSSQPPANTGELF
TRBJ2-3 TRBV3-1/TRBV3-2 ASSPPTSEWQY
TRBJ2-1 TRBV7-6 ASSVVGQGVFYEQF
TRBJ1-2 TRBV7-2 ASSLEQSYGGYT
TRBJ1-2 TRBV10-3 AISERSAGEHGYT
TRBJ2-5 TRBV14 ASSPLAGGLETQY
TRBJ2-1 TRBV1 TSGGSSGGSYNEQF
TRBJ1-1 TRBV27 ASRTNLWDRRNTEAF
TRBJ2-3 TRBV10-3 AISGTATASTDTQY
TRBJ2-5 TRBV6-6 ASSLVQETQY
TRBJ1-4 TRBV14 ASSQEGGKKLF
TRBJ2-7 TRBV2 ARRPGTAFSYEQY
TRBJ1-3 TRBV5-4 ASSPGTLGNTIY
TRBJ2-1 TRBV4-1 ASSQAGSLAGANEQF
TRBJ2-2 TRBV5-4 ASSLADTGELF
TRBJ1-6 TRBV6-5 ASSLQSSYNSPLH
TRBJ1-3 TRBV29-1 SPPVGGQFSDSGNTIY
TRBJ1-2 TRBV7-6 ASSLGQVYGYT
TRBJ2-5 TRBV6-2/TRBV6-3 ASSYLLPRDREPETQY
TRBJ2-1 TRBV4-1 ASSQTRGYEQF
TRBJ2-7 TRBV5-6 ASSLHPVVEQY
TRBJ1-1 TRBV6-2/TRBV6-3 ASSYPPGLTEAF
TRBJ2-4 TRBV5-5 ASREKQGMEYIQY
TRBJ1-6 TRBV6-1 ASSESGTGGVGNSPLH
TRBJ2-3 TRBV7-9 ASSLGTGGDTQY
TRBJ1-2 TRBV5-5 ASSPDRAGYGYT
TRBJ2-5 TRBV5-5 ASSPGTGTRETQY
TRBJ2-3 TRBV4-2 ASSNLADTQY
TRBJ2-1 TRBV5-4 ASSLSSRQWEGQF
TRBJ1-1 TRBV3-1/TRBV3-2 ASSQDWAGPRRAF
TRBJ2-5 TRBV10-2 ASSEVGTSKLRTQY
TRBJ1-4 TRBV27 ASSEVQGTANEKLF
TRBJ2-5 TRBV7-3 ASSLPKGEETQY
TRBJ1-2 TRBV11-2 ASSSWTGDPNYGYT
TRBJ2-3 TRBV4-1 ASSSAGTGVTDTQY
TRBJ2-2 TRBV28 ASSLPKNTGELF
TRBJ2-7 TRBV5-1 ASSQNGGQGPGEQY
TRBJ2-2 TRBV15 ATSRDAGGANTGELF
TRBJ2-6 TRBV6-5 AYSRIHSGANVLT
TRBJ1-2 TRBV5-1 ASSFDRAGYT
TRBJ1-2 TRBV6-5 ASSLGQGRGYT
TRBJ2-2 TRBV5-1 ASSLVGQGAAGELF
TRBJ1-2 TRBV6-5 ASRDSGGYT
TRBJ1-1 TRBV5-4 ASSSGTGGWTEAF
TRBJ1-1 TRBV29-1 SGGGPGDTEAF
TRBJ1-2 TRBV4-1 ASSPGSRGYT
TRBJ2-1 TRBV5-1 ASSQDRLQF
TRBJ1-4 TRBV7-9 ASSRTGEANEKLF
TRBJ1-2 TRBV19 ASSILGADYGYT
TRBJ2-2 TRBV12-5 ASGLRDFLTGELF
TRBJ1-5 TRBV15 ATSQGSNQPQH
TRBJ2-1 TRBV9 ASSVEERVNEQF